The clone carrying this T cell receptor (beta chain) was recorded many times. The source of the sample is a study of human T cells and chemical hapten exposure. This CDR3 has 13 residues. CDR1 LGHNA and CDR2 YNFKEQ come from the germline V gene. Unmatched junction bases numbered 4, after V lost 4 bases and J lost 5 bases. Whole blood that had not been fractionated was the source of extracted total RNA. Each CDR3 protein gets one entry after TCRdb re-called the 5' RACE reads with MiXCR. The data contain about 140,000 distinct CDR3 sequences, around 4% of them singletons. This TCR came from a female donor in good health. V gene TRBV4-2 combines with J gene TRBJ2-5, with 7 bases that match TRBD2. CDR3 loop: CASSLGLVETQYF. CDR3 sequence (DNA): TGTGCCAGCAGCCTAGGACTAGTGGAGACCCAGTACTTC.